These T cell receptor beta chains were read from a single sample in a study of post-analysis software for immune sequencing data. One entry per CDR3 protein, called by TCRdb with MiXCR from the PCR reads. The data show some 700,000 distinct CDR3 sequences, approximately 60% seen once. The sequencing input was blood. Receptor source: a girl aged 2 to 9 with multiple sclerosis. Both conserved end residues are part of each CDR3. Fields, in order: clone size, D gene, CDR3 length, V gene, J gene, CDR3 protein, CDR3 DNA. The D gene is left open where the match is weak. Not all rows give a size; the values are once, few, many and, for expanded clones, a class.

-	-	15	TRBV6-1	TRBJ2-3	CASKLAGATTDTQYF	TGTGCCAGCAAGTTGGCGGGGGCCACCACAGATACGCAGTATTTT
few	-	11	TRBV6-4	TRBJ2-1	CATPDYNEQFF	TGTGCCACCCCCGACTACAATGAGCAGTTCTTC
-	-	17	TRBV7-9	TRBJ1-1	CASSLAPAPDLNTEAFF	TGTGCCAGCAGCTTAGCCCCCGCGCCTGACCTGAACACTGAAGCTTTCTTT
-	TRBD1	14	TRBV10-3	TRBJ1-2	CAISSGQPTYGYTF	TGTGCCATCAGTTCGGGACAGCCAACCTATGGCTACACCTTC
-	-	15	TRBV5-4	TRBJ1-2	CASSLARSTDYGYTF	TGTGCCAGCAGCTTAGCCAGGAGCACCGACTATGGCTACACCTTC
-	-	15	TRBV11-2	TRBJ1-2	CASSRNHRVAYGYTF	TGTGCCAGCAGCCGGAATCACAGGGTTGCCTATGGCTACACCTTC
few	-	13	TRBV5-1	TRBJ2-7	CASSDGVGYEQYF	TGCGCCAGCAGCGATGGCGTCGGCTACGAGCAGTACTTC
-	-	17	TRBV5-1	TRBJ2-1	CASSLGLGRGNSNEQFF	TGCGCCAGCAGCTTGGGTCTAGGGCGGGGTAACTCCAATGAGCAGTTCTTC
-	-	16	TRBV24-1	TRBJ2-3	CATSEGPGLPTDTQYF	TGTGCCACCAGTGAGGGACCCGGATTACCCACAGATACGCAGTATTTT
-	TRBD2	19	TRBV7-6	TRBJ2-1	CASSLGASGRGNSYNEQFF	TGTGCCAGCAGCTTAGGAGCTAGCGGGAGAGGGAACTCCTACAATGAGCAGTTCTTC
-	-	15	TRBV5-1	TRBJ2-3	CASSQGHPSTDTQYF	TGCGCCAGCAGCCAGGGACACCCTAGCACAGATACGCAGTATTTT
-	-	18	TRBV29-1	TRBJ2-1	CSVEGVFRARLGDNEQFF	TGCAGCGTTGAAGGGGTTTTCAGGGCCCGGCTCGGAGACAATGAGCAGTTCTTC
-	-	13	TRBV15	TRBJ2-5	CATSRAPAETQYF	TGTGCCACCAGCCGGGCCCCGGCGGAGACCCAGTACTTC
-	TRBD1	15	TRBV29-1	TRBJ2-5	CSVDGQGGYQETQYF	TGCAGCGTTGACGGACAGGGGGGTTATCAAGAGACCCAGTACTTC
once	-	12	TRBV12-3/TRBV12-4	TRBJ2-1	CASEGLVDEQFF	TGTGCCAGTGAGGGCCTTGTCGATGAGCAGTTCTTC
-	-	16	TRBV5-1	TRBJ2-7	CASSLADFPRSYEQYF	TGCGCCAGCAGCTTAGCGGACTTCCCCCGCTCCTACGAGCAGTACTTC
-	TRBD2	16	TRBV20-1	TRBJ2-1	CSAHGLAGGPGNEQFF	TGCAGTGCCCACGGACTAGCGGGAGGGCCAGGGAATGAGCAGTTCTTC